The 20 T cell receptor beta chains listed next were all sequenced from one sample in a study of blood T cells in healthy people across ages. A second PCR of 7 to 11 cycles used a sample-barcoded 5' primer and a J-beta primer mix. TCRdb re-derived calls from the 5' RACE reads in MiXCR, one entry per CDR3 protein. The table shows 550,000 to 650,000 distinct CDR3 sequences, with about 28% occurring only once. The source material was blood. The origin of the receptors is a woman over 75 in good health.

This clonotype was seen at least ten times. The J gene is TRBJ2-3, the V gene TRBV12-3 or TRBV12-4; 12 bases match TRBD1. With V trimmed by 6 bases and J by 1 base, 14 bases remained unmatched. This CDR3 comprises 19 residues. The CDR3 reads CASRGAGTGGVFGTDTQYF. CDR3 in DNA: TGTGCCAGCAGGGGAGCGGGGACAGGGGGCGTGTTCGGCACAGATACGCAGTATTTT.

This rearrangement joins TRBV5-6 to TRBJ2-6, with TRBD2 matching 10 bases. The CDR3 runs to 18 residues. The junction had 8 bases not matched to a gene; V was cut back by 5 bases and J by 0 bases. The germline V gene has CDR1 SGHDT and CDR2 YYEEEE. This chain's CDR3 is CASSSLAGANSGANVLTF. CDR3 nucleotides: TGTGCCAGCAGTTCCCTAGCGGGGGCCAACTCTGGGGCCAACGTCCTGACTTTC.

V gene TRBV29-1 combines with J gene TRBJ2-5; 14 nucleotides align to TRBD2. The J call may be incorrect, as the DNA end agrees better with TRBJ2-7. From germline, CDR1 is SQVTM and CDR2 ANQGSEA. The CDR3 spans 15 residues. CDR3: CSVVGLAGGFYEQYF. DNA of the CDR3: TGCAGCGTCGTAGGACTAGCGGGAGGTTTCTACGAGCAGTACTTC.

This clonotype occurred many times. V usage is TRBV10-3 and J usage is TRBJ2-1; a weak D match, TRBD1 (6 bases). Germline CDR1 is ENHRY and CDR2 is SYGVKD. The CDR3 loop spans 15 amino acids. Between the trimmed V and J ends, which lost 11 bases and 6 bases, there was a span of 23 bases. CDR3 DNA: TGTGCCGCACAGGGCGGCCAGTCTCCTGGCAATGAGCAGTTCTTC. The encoded protein is CAAQGGQSPGNEQFF.

This clonotype was seen a handful of times. The rearrangement links TRBV20-1 to TRBJ2-1, with D possibly called TRBD1 or TRBD2 (6 bases each). TRBJ2-7 explains the end of the DNA better; the J call may be wrong. The CDR3 has 17 amino acids. The germline CDR1 and CDR2 sequences are DFQATT and SNEGSKA (reference sequence). CDR3 region: CSAREGGPRRSYNEQYF. DNA for the CDR3: TGCAGTGCTAGAGAGGGGGGCCCTAGGAGGTCCTACAATGAGCAGTACTTC.

This rearrangement joins TRBV6-2 or TRBV6-3 to TRBJ1-5; D not resolved. CDR3 size: 13 residues. The ends were cut back, 6 bases at V and 4 bases at J, with 10 bases in the middle. Germline-derived CDR1 and CDR2 are MNHEY and SVGEGT. CDR3 sequence reads: CASSPRYNQPQHF. The DNA for the CDR3 is TGTGCCAGCAGCCCCCGGTATAATCAGCCCCAGCATTTT.

Only a few counts were recorded for this clonotype. In DNA, the CDR3 is TGTGCCAGCGGGGCAGGGGAGAATACCGGGGAGCTGTTTTTT. It translates to CASGAGENTGELFF. The genes are TRBV12-3 or TRBV12-4 and TRBJ2-2; weak D call: TRBD1 (6 bases). The CDR3 spans 14 residues. The V gene lost 8 bases and the J gene lost 5 bases, with 15 bases spanning the gap.

CDR3 bases: TGCGCCAGCAACTCGGTAGCAGTTAAAGAGACCCAGTACTTC. Translating gives CASNSVAVKETQYF. The chain joins TRBV5-1 to TRBJ2-5; D unclear. Germline-derived CDR1 and CDR2 are SGHRS and YFSETQ. Trimming left V 6 bases short and J 3 bases short, with 15 bases between. The CDR3 is 14 amino acids.

This clonotype was detected ten times or more. The chain links TRBV5-1 to TRBJ2-1, with D tentatively TRBD1 or TRBD2 (5 bases each). Trimming stripped 1 base from V and 8 bases from J, with 16 bases between. The CDR3 is 15 residues long. Per the germline V gene, CDR1 is SGHRS and CDR2 is YFSETQ. CDR3 region: CASSLSGHPVDEQFF. The CDR3 DNA sequence: TGCGCCAGCAGCTTGAGCGGACACCCCGTGGATGAGCAGTTCTTC.

The chain combines TRBV6-1 with TRBJ2-7, with 8 bases that match TRBD2. CDR1 is MNHNS, CDR2 SASEGT, per germline. The CDR3 is 14 residues long. V lost 3 bases, J lost 3 bases, and 4 bases stayed unmatched. Written as DNA, the CDR3 is TGTGCCAGCAGTGATCGGCGGGGGGTCTACGAGCAGTACTTC. It translates to CASSDRRGVYEQYF.

In regard to this clonotype: A read error may be the cause here, since a much bigger clone is one base away. The genes are TRBV20-1 and TRBJ1-2; D is ambiguous. The germline V gene encodes CDR1 DFQATT and CDR2 SNEGSKA (reference sequence). The CDR3 has 15 amino acids. The CDR3 is CSTRDRHRANYGYTF. The CDR3 DNA reads as TGCAGTACTAGAGACCGACACAGAGCTAACTATGGCTACACCTTC.

This clonotype showed up many times. V gene TRBV7-6 combines with J gene TRBJ2-1; TRBD1 agrees at 10 bases. This CDR3 region has 15 residues. The V gene end was trimmed by 0 bases and the J gene end by 6 bases; junction bases not matched to a gene: 2. Germline assignment: CDR1 SGHVS and CDR2 FNYEAQ. The CDR3 sequence: CASSLAGTGANEQFF. The CDR3 DNA reads TGTGCCAGCAGCTTAGCCGGGACAGGGGCCAATGAGCAGTTCTTC.

This chain connects TRBV13 to TRBJ2-4, with TRBD1 matching over 10 bases. This CDR3 spans 13 amino acids. Unmatched junction bases numbered 2, after V lost 7 bases and J lost 5 bases. Germline assignment: CDR1 PRHDT and CDR2 FYEKMQ (reference sequence). CDR3 region: CASNDRGQNIQYF. The CDR3 bases are TGTGCCAGCAACGACAGGGGGCAAAACATTCAGTACTTC.

In this sample, this clonotype turned up many times. The chain employs TRBV2 and TRBJ2-6; D remains unclear. The CDR3 spans 13 residues. V gave up 8 bases and J gave up 2 bases, with 7 bases separating them. Germline CDR1 reads SNHLY; CDR2 reads FYNNEI. The DNA of the CDR3 is TGTGCCAGCGGCCCGCCTGGGGCCAACGTCCTGACTTTC. It codes for CASGPPGANVLTF.

This clonotype was observed many times. The chain has TRBV7-2 and TRBJ2-5; TRBD1 is a possible D gene (6 bases). V lost 4 bases and J lost 1, with 13 bases in between. This CDR3 has 15 amino acids. Per germline, CDR1 SGHTA and CDR2 FQGNSA. The CDR3 spells CASSSWGQIQETQYF. The CDR3 DNA follows: TGTGCCAGCAGCTCGTGGGGACAAATCCAAGAGACCCAGTACTTC. The complete variable domain, with remaining parts taken from reference TRBV7-2 and TRBJ2-5, reads GAGVSQSPSNKVTEKGKDVELRCDPISGHTALYWYRQSLGQGLEFLIYFQGNSAPDKSGLPSDRFSAERTGGSVSTLTIQRTQQEDSAVYLCASSSWGQIQETQYFGPGTRLLVL.

This clonotype was seen ten or more times. The J gene is TRBJ1-2, the V gene TRBV7-9, with D possibly being TRBD1 (5 bases). The CDR3 is 13 residues long. Germline V gene data show CDR1 as SEHNR and CDR2 as FQNEAQ (reference sequence). The V and J ends lost 1 base and 8 bases respectively, with 11 bases between them. The CDR3 DNA is TGTGCCAGCAGCTTAGAGGATCGGGGGGGCTACACCTTC. Protein: CASSLEDRGGYTF.

This clonotype was picked up many times. The chain links TRBV25-1 to TRBJ2-5; possibly TRBD1 for D (6 bases). The CDR3 runs to 16 residues. Germline values: CDR1 MGHDK, CDR2 SYGVNS. V gave up 2 bases and J gave up 5 bases, with 18 bases separating them. CDR3 sequence reads: CASSETGSPVFETQYF. The CDR3, as DNA: TGTGCCAGCAGTGAAACAGGGTCCCCCGTGTTTGAGACCCAGTACTTC.

The chain couples TRBV7-8 to TRBJ2-2; D not certain. Trimming removed 0 bases from V and 8 bases from J, with 7 bases in between. Germline values: CDR1 SGHVS, CDR2 FQNEAQ. There are 13 residues in the CDR3. The CDR3 is CASSLAAGGELFF. In nucleotides, the CDR3 is TGTGCCAGCAGCTTAGCGGCCGGGGGGGAGCTGTTTTTT.

Turning to this clonotype: It may be a read error: a sequence one base away is much more abundant. The V gene is TRBV25-1, the J gene TRBJ2-1; D is perhaps TRBD2 (5 bases). The tail of the sequence fits TRBJ2-7 better, so the J call may be wrong. This CDR3 comprises 17 residues. In germline, CDR1 is MGHDK, CDR2 SYGVNS. The CDR3 protein is CASSDGLRTVIYNEQYF. In DNA form, the CDR3 reads TGTGCCAGCAGTGATGGTCTACGGACTGTGATCTACAATGAGCAGTACTTC.

With respect to this clonotype: This may be a read error, as it is one base from a much larger clone. The gene calls are TRBV27 and TRBJ2-1, with 8 bases lining up with TRBD2. This CDR3 spans 15 amino acids. Looked up from germline, CDR1 is MNHEY and CDR2 is SMNVEV (reference sequence). With 2 bases clipped from V and 6 bases from J, the junction kept 6 bases outside the gene matches. Here the CDR3 reads CASSLRRGASNEQFF. CDR3 coding DNA: TGTGCCAGCAGTTTAAGGCGGGGGGCGAGCAATGAGCAGTTCTTC.